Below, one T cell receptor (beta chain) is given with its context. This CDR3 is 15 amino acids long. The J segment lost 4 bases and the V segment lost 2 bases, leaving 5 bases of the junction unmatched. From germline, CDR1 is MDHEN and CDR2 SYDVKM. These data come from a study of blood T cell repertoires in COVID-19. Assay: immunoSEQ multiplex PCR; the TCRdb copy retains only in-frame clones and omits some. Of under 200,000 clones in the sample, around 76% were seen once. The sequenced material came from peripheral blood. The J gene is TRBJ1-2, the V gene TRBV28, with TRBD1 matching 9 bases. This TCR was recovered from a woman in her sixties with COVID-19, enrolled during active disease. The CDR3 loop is CASSLEGQGGYGYTF. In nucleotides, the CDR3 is TGTGCCAGCAGTTTAGAGGGACAGGGAGGCTATGGCTACACCTTC.